The 29 T cell receptor beta chains given below trace back to one sample, sequenced in a study of blood T cell repertoires in COVID-19. This table comes from immunoSEQ multiplex PCR, and its TCRdb copy is limited to in-frame clones, with some not included. The sample contains about 210,000 clones, roughly 87% of which appear only once. Sequences were obtained from PBMCs or T cells enriched from blood (not recorded which). These receptors came from a young man with acute COVID-19.

The rearrangement joins TRBV25-1 to TRBJ2-1; 9 bases align to TRBD1. The V gene's germline CDR1 is MGHDK and CDR2 SYGVNS. V was pared by 1 base and J by 6 bases, with 1 base of the junction left unmatched. This CDR3 spans 14 amino acids. The CDR3 DNA reads TGTGCCAGCAGTGAATCGACAGGGGGCAATGAGCAGTTCTTC. Amino acids: CASSESTGGNEQFF.

This clone was seen more than once but under ten times. The chain joins TRBV4-2 to TRBJ2-7; D is undetermined. Germline CDR1 reads LGHNA; CDR2 reads YNFKEQ. V lost 0 bases and J 4 bases, leaving 7 bases between the germline ends. The CDR3 extends over 13 amino acids. In DNA form, the CDR3 reads TGTGCCAGCAGCCAAGAGGGCCCATACGAGCAGTACTTC. Protein: CASSQEGPYEQYF.

The chain combines TRBV29-1 with TRBJ1-1; D is perhaps TRBD1 (6 bases). This CDR3 comprises 15 residues. Germline assignment: CDR1 SQVTM and CDR2 ANQGSEA. V was cut by 1 base and J by 4 bases, with 16 bases left in between. The CDR3 bases are TGCAGCGTTGAAGTCCCAGGGGCAAGGGCCACTGAAGCTTTCTTT. Its protein product is CSVEVPGARATEAFF.

This chain joins TRBV24-1 and TRBJ2-2; D is perhaps TRBD1 (7 bases). The germline V and J ends were trimmed by 12 bases and 8 bases, with 15 bases remaining between them. Germline V gene lookup returns CDR1 KGHDR and CDR2 SFDVKD. This CDR3 region has 12 residues. This CDR3 is CAAGQTFGELFF. The CDR3 coding sequence is TGTGCCGCGGGACAGACATTTGGGGAGCTGTTTTTT.

The genes are TRBV30 and TRBJ1-2, with 8 bases fitting TRBD1. Germline V gene data show CDR1 as GTSNPN and CDR2 as SVGIG (reference sequence). Trimming at V came to 5 bases and at J to 1 base, leaving 6 bases not matched to a gene. The CDR3 contains 14 residues. CDR3 coding DNA: TGTGCCTGGGGAGGACAGGGAAATAACTATGGCTACACCTTC. It encodes CAWGGQGNNYGYTF.

The chain's CDR3 is CASSPQTGGATEAFF. CDR3 DNA: TGTGCCAGCAGTCCCCAGACAGGGGGCGCGACTGAAGCTTTCTTT. V gene TRBV28 combines with J gene TRBJ1-1; TRBD1 matches 10 bases. With 5 bases clipped from V and 5 bases from J, the junction kept 8 bases outside the gene matches. Germline CDR1 is MDHEN and CDR2 is SYDVKM. This CDR3 contains 15 residues.

The chain carries TRBV3-1 (or the pseudogene TRBV3-2) and TRBJ2-2; maybe TRBD2 (5 bases). Germline V lookup: CDR1 LGHDT, CDR2 YNNKEL (reference sequence). The CDR3 has 16 residues. V was clipped by 2 bases and J by 5 bases, with 15 bases between them. CDR3 residues: CASSQQRTLPTGELFF. In nucleotides, the CDR3 is TGTGCCAGCAGCCAACAACGGACTCTACCGACCGGGGAGCTGTTTTTT.

This CDR3 reads CASRQGDYNSPLHF. The CDR3 DNA reads as TGTGCCAGCAGGCAGGGGGACTATAATTCACCCCTCCACTTT. The J gene is TRBJ1-6, the V gene TRBV28; 7 bases map to TRBD1. V was clipped by 6 bases and J by 3 bases; unmatched bases: 2. The CDR3 is 14 amino acids. Germline V gene sequence: CDR1 MDHEN, CDR2 SYDVKM.

The V and J genes are TRBV28 and TRBJ2-4; tentatively, D is TRBD2 (6 bases). This CDR3 region has 15 residues. The germline V and J ends were trimmed by 5 bases and 1 base, with 12 bases remaining between them. Germline CDR1 reads MDHEN; CDR2 reads SYDVKM. The CDR3 nucleotides read TGTGCCAGCAGTCCGGGAGTTCTGGCCAAAAACATTCAGTACTTC. Residues: CASSPGVLAKNIQYF.

A few counts support this clone. The rearrangement uses TRBV11-2 and TRBJ2-3, with TRBD2 matching 10 bases. This CDR3 contains 17 residues. Trimming took 1 base from V and 4 from J; bases not matched to a gene: 8. CDR1 is SGHAT, CDR2 FQNNGV, per germline. Here the CDR3 DNA reads TGTGCCAGCAGCTTAGGCGCTAGCGGGAGTCGGGCAGATACGCAGTATTTT. The encoded protein is CASSLGASGSRADTQYF.

The chain joins TRBV6-2 or TRBV6-3 to TRBJ2-7; perhaps TRBD1 as D (5 bases). Germline V gene lookup returns CDR1 MNHEY and CDR2 SVGEGT. This CDR3 spans 15 amino acids. Deletions cut 6 bases from V and 1 base from J, with 16 bases between. CDR3 coding DNA: TGTGCCAGCAGCTTGTCGACAGCTCGTTCCTACGAGCAGTACTTC. This gives the protein CASSLSTARSYEQYF.

J is TRBJ1-2 and V is TRBV14; 7 bases match TRBD1. J was trimmed by 7 bases and V by 4 bases; bases with no gene match: 6. Germline V gives CDR1 SGHDN, CDR2 FVKESK. This CDR3 spans 13 amino acids. The CDR3 DNA follows: TGTGCCAGCAGCCCCGACAGGGCCGGTGGCTACACCTTC. This encodes CASSPDRAGGYTF. Supplemented by reference TRBV14 and TRBJ1-2, the full variable domain reads EAGVTQFPSHSVIEKGQTVTLRCDPISGHDNLYWYRRVMGKEIKFLLHFVKESKQDESGMPNNRFLAERTGGTYSTLKVQPAELEDSGVYFCASSPDRAGGYTFGSGTRLTVV.

The chain recombines TRBV27 with TRBJ1-5; D might be TRBD1 (6 bases). V was cut by 6 bases and J by 6 bases, with 18 bases left in between. The germline gives CDR1 MNHEY, CDR2 SMNVEV (reference sequence). The CDR3 contains 15 residues. The CDR3 spells CASRAGAGLGQPQHF. For the CDR3, the DNA is TGTGCCAGCAGGGCGGGGGCGGGCCTCGGTCAGCCCCAGCATTTT.

The J gene is TRBJ2-3, the V gene TRBV11-3; possible D gene TRBD2, 5 bases. This CDR3 comprises 15 residues. Between the trimmed V and J ends, which lost 1 base and 5 bases, there was a span of 13 bases. Germline V lookup: CDR1 SGHNT, CDR2 YENEEA. DNA of the CDR3: TGTGCCAGCAGCTTAGTGGGCAGGACTCAAGATACGCAGTATTTT. Residues: CASSLVGRTQDTQYF.

The CDR3 nucleotides are TGTGCCACCAGTGACCCCTATACTGACAGTGCTTTTAACTATGGCTACACCTTC. Encoded protein: CATSDPYTDSAFNYGYTF. V gene TRBV24-1 combines with J gene TRBJ1-2; weak D call: TRBD1 (5 bases). Per germline, CDR1 KGHDR and CDR2 SFDVKD. Trimming stripped 4 bases from V and 1 base from J, with 21 bases between. The CDR3 extends over 18 amino acids.

This sequence joins TRBV7-9 and TRBJ2-5, with D perhaps TRBD2 (5 bases). Trimming left V 2 bases short and J 2 bases short, with 15 bases between. CDR1 is SEHNR and CDR2 is FQNEAQ in the germline V gene (reference sequence). This CDR3 is built from 16 residues. CDR3 region: CASSLNFRPGQETQYF. The CDR3 DNA is TGTGCCAGCAGCTTAAACTTTAGGCCGGGGCAAGAGACCCAGTACTTC.

CDR3 amino acids: CASSVGQYSNQPQHF. The CDR3 DNA is TGTGCCAGCAGCGTTGGACAATATAGCAATCAGCCCCAGCATTTT. This chain connects TRBV4-2 to TRBJ1-5; the D gene is possibly TRBD1 (5 bases). The CDR3 has 15 residues. Trimming shortened V by 5 bases and J by 0 bases, and 11 bases separated the two germline ends. Looked up from germline, CDR1 is LGHNA and CDR2 is YNFKEQ.

V is TRBV5-6 and J is TRBJ2-1; 12 nucleotides agree with TRBD2. The CDR3 spans 16 residues. The germline CDR1 and CDR2 sequences are SGHDT and YYEEEE. J was trimmed by 9 bases and V by 3 bases; bases with no gene match: 10. CDR3 in amino acids: CASSSTKRLAGVEQFF. DNA for the CDR3: TGTGCCAGCAGCTCGACCAAACGACTAGCGGGAGTTGAGCAGTTCTTC.

The J gene is TRBJ1-3, the V gene TRBV24-1; D is perhaps TRBD1 (6 bases). The CDR3 totals 16 residues. V lost 2 bases, J lost 3 bases, and 13 bases lay in between. Per the germline V gene, CDR1 is KGHDR and CDR2 is SFDVKD. Written as DNA, the CDR3 is TGTGCCACCAGTGATTCTACAGGGCAGTTTGGAAACACCATATATTTT. Translation gives CATSDSTGQFGNTIYF.

CDR3 nucleotides: TGTGCCAGTCTCCACCCGAGGGAGGGGATCGGTGGCTACACCTTC. Translating it yields CASLHPREGIGGYTF. This sequence joins TRBV19 and TRBJ1-2; TRBD1 might be the D (5 bases). Germline V gives CDR1 LNHDA, CDR2 SQIVND (reference sequence). The CDR3 contains 15 residues. V lost 8 bases to trimming and J lost 7 bases, with 23 bases between them.

The chain has TRBV4-1 and TRBJ2-2; 9 positions match TRBD1. The ends lost 4 bases at V and 8 bases at J; junction bases unmatched: 5. The V gene's germline CDR1 is MGHRA and CDR2 YSYEKL. The CDR3 sequence is 14 residues long. This CDR3 is CASSLGQGPGELFF. CDR3 sequence (DNA): TGCGCCAGCAGCCTGGGACAGGGCCCTGGGGAGCTGTTTTTT.

The chain carries TRBV28 and TRBJ2-7; D is possibly TRBD2 (6 bases). The V end lost 2 bases, the J end lost 3 bases, and 14 bases lay between the germline ends. The germline CDR1 and CDR2 sequences are MDHEN and SYDVKM. This CDR3 spans 15 amino acids. The CDR3 DNA reads TGTGCCAGCAGTTTACAGGCTAGCGTCAGCTACGAGCAGTACTTC. Its protein product is CASSLQASVSYEQYF.

This chain connects TRBV18 to TRBJ1-1; 7 positions match TRBD1. The J segment lost 1 base and the V segment lost 4 bases, leaving 3 bases of the junction unmatched. Germline loops: CDR1 KGHSH, CDR2 LQKENI. The CDR3 loop spans 14 amino acids. CDR3 region: CASSRDSSNTEAFF. DNA of the CDR3: TGTGCCAGCTCACGGGACAGCTCGAACACTGAAGCTTTCTTT.

The rearrangement links TRBV18 to TRBJ2-1; D is undetermined. Trimming cost V 3 bases and J 5 bases, with 14 bases left between them. Germline loops: CDR1 KGHSH, CDR2 LQKENI. There are 15 residues in the CDR3. The CDR3 region has the DNA TGTGCCAGCTCACCGAGAACTACAAGAGACAATGAGCAGTTCTTC. Encoded protein: CASSPRTTRDNEQFF. Full variable domain (outside the CDR3, taken from reference TRBV18 and TRBJ2-1): NAGVMQNPRHLVRRRGQEARLRCSPMKGHSHVYWYRQLPEEGLKFMVYLQKENIIDESGMPKERFSAEFPKEGPSILRIQQVVRGDSAAYFCASSPRTTRDNEQFFGPGTRLTVL.

This sequence joins TRBV4-2 and TRBJ2-7, with 10 bases matching TRBD2. The CDR3 has 17 amino acids. Trimming removed 2 bases from V and 2 bases from J; junction bases left unmatched: 9. Germline V CDR1 and CDR2: LGHNA, YNFKEQ. Here the CDR3 reads CASSQTGRSGRAYEQYF. The CDR3 nucleotides are TGTGCCAGCAGCCAAACGGGCCGGAGCGGGAGGGCCTACGAGCAGTACTTC.

The chain combines TRBV29-1 with TRBJ2-3, with D maybe TRBD1 (6 bases). In germline, CDR1 is SQVTM, CDR2 ANQGSEA. The CDR3 loop spans 13 amino acids. V dropped 5 bases and J dropped 0 bases, with 9 bases sitting between them. The DNA for the CDR3 is TGCAGCGTTCCCACAGGGAGCACAGATACGCAGTATTTT. This encodes CSVPTGSTDTQYF.

The chain uses TRBV7-9 and TRBJ2-5; D possibly corresponds to TRBD2 (6 bases). The CDR3 is made up of 14 amino acids. Germline CDR1 SEHNR, CDR2 FQNEAQ (reference sequence). Deletions cut 1 base from V and 2 bases from J, with 8 bases between. For the CDR3, the DNA is TGTGCCAGCAGCTTAGGTGGGGGGCAAGAGACCCAGTACTTC. This encodes CASSLGGGQETQYF.

The CDR3 region has the DNA TGTGCCAGCTCTCCGGGCCCGGGAGGAACAGATACGCAGTATTTT. Amino acids: CASSPGPGGTDTQYF. The J gene is TRBJ2-3, the V gene TRBV2, with 7 bases that match TRBD2. CDR1 is SNHLY and CDR2 is FYNNEI in the germline V gene. The CDR3 extends over 15 amino acids. V dropped 8 bases and J dropped 3; count of bases not matched to a gene: 11.

The chain uses TRBV23-1 and TRBJ2-1, with 7 bases identical to TRBD2. TRBV23-1 is an open reading frame whose function is uncertain. Trimming cost V 0 bases and J 1 base; bases outside gene matches: 18. This CDR3 is 21 amino acids long. The CDR3 region is CASSQSEGQYIQRGSYNEQFF. CDR3 DNA: TGCGCCAGCAGTCAATCAGAAGGACAATACATCCAGCGGGGTTCCTACAATGAGCAGTTCTTC.